Following are 6 T cell receptor beta chains from one sample sequenced in a study of OX40 agonist ivuxolimab in advanced cancers. Library preparation used the immunoSEQ multiplex PCR assay. TCRdb took over this immuneACCESS table, retaining in-frame rearrangements with V and J assigned. Such tables are incomplete; in checked studies, under half of the missing clones stem from an unresolved V gene, and the remainder is unexplained. For this sample the table gives 60,000 to 65,000 clones, of which roughly nine tenths were detected only once. Less than 6% of the sample is held by the ten biggest clonotypes. Sequencing used CD4+ or CD8+ T cells sorted from blood, obtained in a trial of the OX40 agonist ivuxolimab. The receptors stem from an adult with an advanced solid tumor such as melanoma, head and neck, liver or kidney cancer.

The chain is built from TRBV21-1 and TRBJ2-3; TRBD2, the table's D call, was not compared with the DNA. TRBV21-1 constitutes a pseudogene. The CDR3 has 12 amino acids. The CDR3 here is CASSAPRDTQYF. The CDR3 coding sequence is TGTGCCAGCAGCGCCCCTAGAGATACGCAGTATTTT.

The chain couples TRBV9 to TRBJ2-3, with 7 positions matching TRBD1. The CDR3 is made up of 16 amino acids. Germline lookup yields CDR1 SGDLS and CDR2 YYNGEE. V was pared by 3 bases and J by 6 bases, with 13 bases of the junction left unmatched. CDR3 bases: TGTGCCAGCAGCGACTACGAGGGGGCCGGGTGGGATACGCAGTATTTT. Its translation is CASSDYEGAGWDTQYF.

This rearrangement joins TRBV29-1 to TRBJ1-1; 9 nucleotides line up with TRBD1. Germline V gene lookup returns CDR1 SQVTM and CDR2 ANQGSEA. V shed 0 bases and J 6 bases; nucleotides not matched to a gene: 8. The CDR3 totals 15 residues. CDR3 in DNA: TGCAGCGTTGAAGATCCCGGGGGGACAGGGCCTGAAGCTTTCTTT. It yields the protein CSVEDPGGTGPEAFF.

The chain combines TRBV7-2 with TRBJ2-4; D assignment may be TRBD1 or TRBD2 (5 bases each). V lost 0 bases to trimming and J lost 3 bases, with 9 bases between them. This CDR3 is 15 amino acids long. Germline V gene sequence: CDR1 SGHTA, CDR2 FQGNSA. In DNA, the CDR3 is TGTGCCAGCAGCTTAGCGGGACGGGGCAAAAACATTCAGTACTTC. Translated, it gives CASSLAGRGKNIQYF.

This chain joins TRBV15 and TRBJ2-5; 8 bases align to TRBD1. The germline V gene encodes CDR1 LNHNV and CDR2 YYDKDF (reference sequence). V lost 5 bases and J lost 1; bases outside the gene matches: 3. CDR3 length: 14 amino acids. The CDR3 DNA sequence: TGTGCCACCAGCTTGGGGACAGGCCAAGAGACCCAGTACTTC. It translates to CATSLGTGQETQYF.

The chain couples TRBV2 to TRBJ2-5, with a tentative D call TRBD2 (6 bases). The CDR3 consists of 14 residues. Per germline, CDR1 SNHLY and CDR2 FYNNEI. V was cut by 6 bases and J by 5 bases, with 16 bases left in between. CDR3 coding DNA: TGTGCCAGCAGGGGCGGGACTGGCCGGGAGACCCAGTACTTC. Translating it yields CASRGGTGRETQYF.